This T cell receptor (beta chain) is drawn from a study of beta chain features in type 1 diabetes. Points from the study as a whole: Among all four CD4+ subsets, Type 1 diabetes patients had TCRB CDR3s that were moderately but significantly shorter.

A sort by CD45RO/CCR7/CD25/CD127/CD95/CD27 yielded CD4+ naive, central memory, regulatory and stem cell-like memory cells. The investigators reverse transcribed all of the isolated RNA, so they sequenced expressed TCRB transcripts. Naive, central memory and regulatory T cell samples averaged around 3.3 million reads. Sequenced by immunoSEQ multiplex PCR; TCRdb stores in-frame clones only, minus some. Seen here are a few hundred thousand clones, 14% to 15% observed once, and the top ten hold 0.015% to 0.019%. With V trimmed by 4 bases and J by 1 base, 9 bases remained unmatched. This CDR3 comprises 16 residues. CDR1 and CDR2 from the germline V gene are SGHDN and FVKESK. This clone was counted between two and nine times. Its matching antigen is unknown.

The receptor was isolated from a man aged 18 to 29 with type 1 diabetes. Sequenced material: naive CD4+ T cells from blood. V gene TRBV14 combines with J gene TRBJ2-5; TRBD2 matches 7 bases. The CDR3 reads CASSLIAGVSQETQYF. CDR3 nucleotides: TGTGCCAGCAGCCTGATCGCGGGGGTGAGCCAAGAGACCCAGTACTTC.